This T cell receptor beta chain was captured by sequencing in a study of CD8 T cells in ankylosing spondylitis. Study-level findings and limits: Earlier authors reported some of these motif variants in reactive arthritis synovial fluid and blood.

TCRdb reanalysed the 5' RACE reads using MiXCR and keeps one entry per CDR3 protein. The sample carries tens of thousands of distinct CDR3 sequences, roughly 7.2% recorded once. This clonotype was observed at least ten times. The target antigen is unknown. The TCR was taken from a male donor with ankylosing spondylitis or in good health (not recorded which). Sequenced sample: blood, either unsorted or a sorted T cell fraction (not recorded which).

CDR3 residues: CASSLVGLGDTQYF. The CDR3 DNA sequence: TGTGCCAGCAGCCTCGTAGGGCTGGGAGATACGCAGTATTTT. This chain links TRBV14 with TRBJ2-3; D is ambiguous. The germline V and J ends were trimmed by 4 bases and 5 bases, with 13 bases remaining between them. The CDR3 contains 14 residues. Germline V gene data show CDR1 as SGHDN and CDR2 as FVKESK.